These 27 T cell receptor beta chains originate from one sample sequenced in a study of T cell changes during pregnancy in multiple sclerosis. Sequencing used immunoSEQ multiplex PCR; TCRdb keeps in-frame clones, though not all of them. The profile shows tens of thousands of clones, 91% of them singletons. The sequenced sample was peripheral blood, obtained after pregnancy. These receptors were taken from a female donor in good health, enrolled as a control in a pregnancy study.

The genes are TRBV7-8 and TRBJ2-2; TRBD2 agrees at 11 bases. V shed 2 bases, J shed 8 bases, and the junction held 10 bases outside the gene matches. This CDR3 is 17 amino acids long. Germline values: CDR1 SGHVS, CDR2 FQNEAQ. The CDR3 spells CASSLLPTSGISGELFF. In nucleotides, the CDR3 is TGTGCCAGCAGCTTATTGCCGACTAGCGGGATTAGTGGGGAGCTGTTTTTT.

The rearrangement links TRBV4-2 to TRBJ1-1, with unresolved D. The germline CDR1 and CDR2 sequences are LGHNA and YNFKEQ. V lost 0 bases to trimming and J lost 4 bases, with 12 bases between them. The CDR3 extends over 15 amino acids. The CDR3 loop reads CASSQDPRGATEAFF. DNA of the CDR3: TGTGCCAGCAGCCAAGACCCGCGGGGTGCCACTGAAGCTTTCTTT.

The CDR3 bases are TGCGCCAGCAGTGATGAACCCGGGAAACTGTTTTTT. It yields the protein CASSDEPGKLFF. The chain has TRBV10-1 and TRBJ1-4; no clear D gene. The CDR3 is 12 amino acids. The germline gives CDR1 WNHNN, CDR2 SYGVQD (reference sequence). Trimming shortened V by 3 bases and J by 11 bases, and 10 bases separated the two germline ends.

This rearrangement joins TRBV12-5 to TRBJ2-3, with D possibly matching TRBD2 (7 bases). This CDR3 is built from 18 residues. V lost 7 bases to trimming and J lost 5 bases, with 28 bases between them. Germline V gene data show CDR1 as LGHNT and CDR2 as FRNRAP. CDR3 in DNA: TGTGCTAGTGCCTTCGGCGGGAGCGGGCGGGGGCATCAAGATACGCAGTATTTT. It specifies CASAFGGSGRGHQDTQYF.

This clone showed up just once. The chain links TRBV7-7 to TRBJ2-2; 8 bases agree with TRBD2. The V segment lost 5 bases and the J segment 7 bases; nucleotides outside the gene matches: 9. Germline CDR1 SSHAT, CDR2 FNYEAQ (reference sequence). The CDR3 extends over 15 amino acids. CDR3 in amino acids: CASSGTRHPGGELFF. CDR3 nucleotide sequence: TGTGCCAGCAGCGGGACTAGACATCCTGGCGGGGAGCTGTTTTTT. The whole variable domain, remainder taken from reference TRBV7-7 and TRBJ2-2, is GAGVSQSPRYKVTKRGQDVTLRCDPISSHATLYWYQQALGQGPEFLTYFNYEAQPDKSGLPSDRFSAERPEGSISTLTIQRTEQRDSAMYRCASSGTRHPGGELFFGEGSRLTVL.

V and J are TRBV12-5 and TRBJ2-1; TRBD2 matches at 11 bases. V shed 4 bases, J shed 3 bases, and the junction held 2 bases outside the gene matches. The V gene's germline CDR1 is LGHNT and CDR2 FRNRAP. The CDR3 spans 15 residues. The DNA for the CDR3 is TGTGCTAGTGGTTCCGGACTAGCGGGCTACAATGAGCAGTTCTTC. Protein: CASGSGLAGYNEQFF.

The gene calls are TRBV27 and TRBJ2-2; TRBD1 is a possible D gene (6 bases). V was trimmed by 2 bases and J by 6 bases, leaving 10 bases between them. The CDR3 is 14 residues long. The germline gives CDR1 MNHEY, CDR2 SMNVEV (reference sequence). This chain's CDR3 is CASSLRGFSGELFF. The CDR3 region has the DNA TGTGCCAGCAGTTTAAGGGGGTTCTCCGGGGAGCTGTTTTTT.

The CDR3 loop reads CASSLVPNSNQPQHF. In DNA, the CDR3 is TGTGCCAGCAGCTTAGTCCCTAATAGCAATCAGCCCCAGCATTTT. This chain links TRBV7-2 with TRBJ1-5; D is uncertain. The CDR3 extends over 15 amino acids. Trimming cost V 1 base and J 0 bases, with 7 bases left between them. Germline assignment: CDR1 SGHTA and CDR2 FQGNSA.

The V call is TRBV6-5, the J call TRBJ2-7; perhaps TRBD1 as D (6 bases). Germline-derived CDR1 and CDR2 are MNHEY and SVGAGI. With 8 bases removed from V and 3 bases from J, the gap between germline ends came to 11 bases. The CDR3 totals 12 residues. This CDR3 reads CASGTGNYEQYF. In DNA form, the CDR3 reads TGTGCCAGCGGTACAGGGAACTACGAGCAGTACTTC.

The rearrangement joins TRBV7-9 to TRBJ1-2; 9 nucleotides match TRBD1. Unmatched junction bases numbered 12, after V lost 5 bases and J lost 8 bases. CDR1 is SEHNR and CDR2 is FQNEAQ in the germline V gene (reference sequence). This CDR3 region has 15 residues. The CDR3 is CASSRSGTGFLGYTF. In DNA form, the CDR3 reads TGTGCCAGCAGCAGATCCGGGACAGGGTTTCTCGGCTACACCTTC.

In its sample, this clone was seen a few times. This rearrangement joins TRBV5-1 to TRBJ1-1; no reliable D call. V shed 0 bases and J shed 4 bases, with 13 bases lying between them. The CDR3 has 15 residues. Germline lookup yields CDR1 SGHRS and CDR2 YFSETQ. CDR3 sequence: CASSLDNPRSTEAFF. The CDR3 coding sequence is TGCGCCAGCAGCTTGGACAACCCCCGGAGCACTGAAGCTTTCTTT.

This chain uses TRBV4-1 with TRBJ2-6, with a weak D call TRBD1 (6 bases). Germline V CDR1 and CDR2: MGHRA, YSYEKL. V lost 0 bases, J lost 0 bases, and 15 bases lay in between. The CDR3 sequence is 19 residues long. The chain's CDR3 is CASSQDGGGASSGANVLTF. The CDR3 DNA reads TGCGCCAGCAGCCAAGATGGTGGGGGCGCGTCCTCTGGGGCCAACGTCCTGACTTTC.

The chain has TRBV18 and TRBJ1-1; TRBD1 aligns across 7 bases. CDR1 and CDR2 (germline): KGHSH, LQKENI. Germline trimming cut 3 bases from V and 2 bases from J; bases unmatched to any gene: 3. CDR3 size: 14 residues. This CDR3 reads CASSPWDSNTEAFF. CDR3 nucleotides: TGTGCCAGCTCACCCTGGGACAGCAACACTGAAGCTTTCTTT.

The chain couples TRBV7-2 to TRBJ2-2, with TRBD2 matching over 14 bases. Germline-derived CDR1 and CDR2 are SGHTA and FQGNSA. The V segment lost 5 bases and the J segment 0 bases; nucleotides outside the gene matches: 5. CDR3 length: 18 residues. The CDR3 reads CASSVSTSGGANTGELFF. CDR3 coding DNA: TGTGCCAGCAGCGTATCGACTAGCGGGGGGGCGAACACCGGGGAGCTGTTTTTT.

The genes are TRBV14 and TRBJ2-3; 9 nucleotides line up with TRBD2. Germline values: CDR1 SGHDN, CDR2 FVKESK. V was clipped by 4 bases and J by 4 bases; unmatched bases: 6. The CDR3 consists of 15 residues. The CDR3 reads CASSLRGGVADTQYF. CDR3 sequence (DNA): TGTGCCAGCAGCCTGCGGGGGGGCGTAGCAGATACGCAGTATTTT.

This rearrangement joins TRBV6-5 to TRBJ2-1, with D unclear. V lost 0 bases to trimming and J lost 4 bases, with 13 bases between them. The V gene's germline CDR1 is MNHEY and CDR2 SVGAGI. The CDR3 contains 16 residues. CDR3: CASSYSSLIAYNEQFF. As DNA, the CDR3 is TGTGCCAGCAGTTACTCGTCCCTAATAGCTTACAATGAGCAGTTCTTC.

The chain is built from TRBV9 and TRBJ1-1, with D perhaps matching TRBD1 (5 bases). V dropped 4 bases and J dropped 1 base, with 20 bases sitting between them. The length of the CDR3 is 17 residues. Germline-derived CDR1 and CDR2 are SGDLS and YYNGEE. The DNA for the CDR3 is TGTGCCAGCAGCCCTGGGCTTGTGCAGGGTCGGAACACTGAAGCTTTCTTT. Encoded protein: CASSPGLVQGRNTEAFF.

The chain uses TRBV9 and TRBJ1-6, with TRBD1 identical over 9 bases. The CDR3 runs to 16 residues. Germline V gene lookup returns CDR1 SGDLS and CDR2 YYNGEE. J was trimmed by 7 bases and V by 0 bases; bases with no gene match: 5. CDR3 region: CASSVATGGANSPLHF. The DNA of the CDR3 is TGTGCCAGCAGCGTAGCCACAGGGGGCGCAAATTCACCCCTCCACTTT.

The gene calls are TRBV16 and TRBJ2-1; possibly TRBD2 for D (5 bases). The CDR3 is 17 residues long. V dropped 0 bases and J dropped 0 bases, with 12 bases sitting between them. Looked up from germline, CDR1 is KGHSY and CDR2 is FQNENV. The CDR3 spells CASSQSGAASSYNEQFF. The CDR3, as DNA: TGTGCCAGCAGCCAATCGGGAGCGGCGAGCTCCTACAATGAGCAGTTCTTC.

The chain joins TRBV7-2 to TRBJ1-4, with 10 bases fitting TRBD1. The V gene end was trimmed by 1 base and the J gene end by 8 bases; junction bases not matched to a gene: 4. There are 15 residues in the CDR3. Germline values: CDR1 SGHTA, CDR2 FQGNSA. This CDR3 reads CASSLETGGEEKLFF. The CDR3 nucleotides read TGTGCCAGCAGCTTAGAGACAGGGGGCGAGGAAAAACTGTTTTTT.

The chain uses TRBV28 and TRBJ1-3; TRBD1 matches at 10 bases. Germline V gene lookup returns CDR1 MDHEN and CDR2 SYDVKM. Losses at the gene ends were 3 bases for V and 2 bases for J; bases not matched to a gene: 7. This CDR3 comprises 17 residues. CDR3 protein: CASSLTGGVYTGNTIYF. CDR3 in DNA: TGTGCCAGCAGTTTGACAGGGGGCGTCTATACTGGAAACACCATATATTTT.

The chain joins TRBV28 to TRBJ2-7; 9 positions agree with TRBD2. Per the germline V gene, CDR1 is MDHEN and CDR2 is SYDVKM. V shed 10 bases, J shed 3 bases, and the junction held 7 bases outside the gene matches. The CDR3 sequence is 13 residues long. The CDR3 bases are TGTGCCATCCGACTAGCGGCACGCTACGAGCAGTACTTC. The encoded protein is CAIRLAARYEQYF.

This clone appeared a single time. The chain couples TRBV6-1 to TRBJ2-7; 7 bases map to TRBD1. The CDR3 has 16 residues. Germline V gene sequence: CDR1 MNHNS, CDR2 SASEGT. V lost 2 bases and J lost 2; bases outside the gene matches: 9. For the CDR3, the DNA is TGTGCCAGCAGTGAAATAAGGGGGCGAAAGACCTACGAGCAGTACTTC. Protein: CASSEIRGRKTYEQYF.

J is TRBJ1-4 and V is TRBV14; D is uncertain. The germline gives CDR1 SGHDN, CDR2 FVKESK. The CDR3 contains 12 residues. Trimming shortened V by 3 bases and J by 8 bases, and 7 bases separated the two germline ends. The CDR3, as DNA: TGTGCCAGCAGCCATAGATACGAAAAACTGTTTTTT. This sequence encodes CASSHRYEKLFF.

The CDR3 here is CASSARRGGASDNSPLHF. Here the CDR3 DNA reads TGTGCCAGCAGTGCCCGGAGGGGGGGCGCTTCGGATAATTCACCCCTCCACTTT. The chain joins TRBV6-1 to TRBJ1-6; D perhaps matches TRBD1 (6 bases). Between the trimmed V and J ends, which lost 4 bases and 5 bases, there was a span of 21 bases. This CDR3 spans 18 amino acids. Germline loops: CDR1 MNHNS, CDR2 SASEGT.

A single count supports this clone. This sequence joins TRBV6-6 and TRBJ2-5; TRBD1 matches 12 bases. The CDR3 loop spans 14 amino acids. The junction had 3 bases not matched to a gene; V was cut back by 8 bases and J by 2 bases. Germline V gene lookup returns CDR1 MNHNY and CDR2 SVGAGI (reference sequence). The CDR3 sequence is CASGDRGPQETQYF. The CDR3 nucleotides are TGTGCCAGCGGGGACAGGGGGCCTCAAGAGACCCAGTACTTC.

A remark on this clone: Other nucleotide sequences in the sample specify the same CDR3. The chain carries TRBV5-1 and TRBJ1-1; no reliable D call. This CDR3 region has 14 residues. V gave up 4 bases and J gave up 0 bases, with 10 bases separating them. Germline V gives CDR1 SGHRS, CDR2 YFSETQ. CDR3 bases: TGCGCCAGCAGCCCTGACACCCTGAACACTGAAGCTTTCTTT. Amino acids: CASSPDTLNTEAFF.